This T cell receptor beta chain was captured in a study of blood T cell repertoires in COVID-19. For the study at large: Collection of acute and convalescent COVID-19 samples took place in the United States, Italy and Spain. Nucleic acid was either cDNA or gDNA, and it came from T cells, B-cell-depleted T cells, or PBMCs.

Trimming at V came to 5 bases and at J to 7 bases, leaving 10 bases not matched to a gene. The germline V gene has CDR1 SGHRS and CDR2 YFSETQ. CDR3 length: 16 amino acids. The authors' processing: The assay estimated nucleated cells by amplifying reference gene primers. Profiling relied on immunoSEQ multiplex PCR, and the TCRdb table lists in-frame clones only, not all of them. V and J calls plus clone size are reproduced from that table; the DNA served to infer D and trimming. The repertoire holds about 250,000 clones, with 88% as singletons. V is TRBV5-1 and J is TRBJ2-2; 11 bases align to TRBD2. What was sequenced was peripheral blood. The receptor was isolated from a man at least 80 years old with acute or convalescent COVID-19. The chain's CDR3 is CASRELAGDPSGELFF. CDR3 in DNA: TGCGCCAGCAGGGAACTAGCGGGGGACCCGAGCGGGGAGCTGTTTTTT.